These 24 T cell receptor beta chains share one sample of origin, sequenced in a study of T and B cells in COVID-19 patients. Multiplex PCR with BIOMED2 TRB-A/B primer pools amplified TRB rearrangements. TCRdb used MiXCR to reprocess the multiplex PCR reads, holding one entry per CDR3 protein. The sample consists of approximately 8,000 distinct CDR3 sequences, roughly 25% of them appearing once. TRB was amplified from approximately 250-480 ng of blood genomic DNA. Sequencing input: blood. These receptors were collected from a human donor with active COVID-19.

This clonotype was seen at least ten times. The V and J genes are TRBV6-6 and TRBJ2-1; TRBD1 is a possible D gene (6 bases). Between the trimmed V and J ends, which lost 5 bases and 8 bases, there was a span of 19 bases. The CDR3 is made up of 15 amino acids. Germline loops: CDR1 MNHNY, CDR2 SVGAGI (reference sequence). CDR3 bases: TGTGCCAGCAGTCCAGGGGTGGGACCCCGCGATGAGCAGTTCTTC. Its translation: CASSPGVGPRDEQFF.

This sequence joins TRBV14 and TRBJ1-3; D call uncertain. Between the trimmed V and J ends, which lost 3 bases and 0 bases, there was a span of 9 bases. Germline CDR1 is SGHDN and CDR2 is FVKESK. This CDR3 contains 15 residues. CDR3: CASSQLLYSGNTIYF. CDR3 in DNA: TGTGCCAGCAGCCAGTTGTTATACTCTGGAAACACCATATATTTT.

This clonotype counts as medium-sized. The gene calls are TRBV5-6 and TRBJ1-4, with D hard to call. This CDR3 is built from 14 residues. The V end lost 3 bases, the J end lost 0 bases, and 6 bases lay between the germline ends. The germline V gene has CDR1 SGHDT and CDR2 YYEEEE. CDR3 nucleotide sequence: TGTGCCAGCAGCTCGTCTCCAACTAATGAAAAACTGTTTTTT. Amino acids: CASSSSPTNEKLFF.

This clonotype is termed medium-sized. The chain couples TRBV5-6 to TRBJ2-1; TRBD2 matches 9 bases. CDR3 size: 16 residues. V trimming: 2 bases; J trimming: 1 base; junction bases outside the gene matches: 4. Germline V gene lookup returns CDR1 SGHDT and CDR2 YYEEEE. CDR3 amino acids: CASSFTTSGSYNEQFF. CDR3 bases: TGTGCCAGCAGCTTCACGACTAGCGGATCCTACAATGAGCAGTTCTTC.

This clonotype came up a few times. The V and J genes are TRBV13 and TRBJ1-3, with no clear D. V lost 1 base and J 0 bases, leaving 7 bases between the germline ends. The CDR3 has 15 amino acids. Germline-derived CDR1 and CDR2 are PRHDT and FYEKMQ (reference sequence). CDR3 sequence reads: CASSLEDYSGNTIYF. In DNA form, the CDR3 reads TGTGCCAGCAGCTTAGAGGACTACTCTGGAAACACCATATATTTT.

The table lists this clonotype with a few counts. The chain has TRBV7-9 and TRBJ1-2, with D possibly matching TRBD1 (5 bases). The V gene lost 4 bases and the J gene lost 6 bases, with 15 bases spanning the gap. CDR3 length: 14 residues. The germline V gene has CDR1 SEHNR and CDR2 FQNEAQ (reference sequence). The CDR3 sequence: CASSSNQGRDGYTF. CDR3 in DNA: TGTGCCAGCAGCTCAAATCAGGGTCGGGATGGCTACACCTTC.

This clonotype appeared a single time. This sequence joins TRBV14 and TRBJ2-5; tentative D call: TRBD2 (5 bases). Per germline, CDR1 SGHDN and CDR2 FVKESK. The CDR3 contains 15 residues. Trimming removed 1 base from V and 4 bases from J, with 13 bases in between. This chain's CDR3 is CASSQALGKTETQYF. The CDR3 DNA reads TGTGCCAGCAGCCAAGCCCTCGGGAAAACAGAGACCCAGTACTTC.

This clonotype was detected ten times or more. The V gene is TRBV6-1, the J gene TRBJ2-5; D not certain. V dropped 3 bases and J dropped 8 bases, with 13 bases sitting between them. Germline lookup yields CDR1 MNHNS and CDR2 SASEGT. The CDR3 spans 13 residues. The CDR3 nucleotides read TGTGCCAGCAGTGATTTGGGTAGTTCAACCCAGTACTTC. It is translated as CASSDLGSSTQYF.

This clonotype was found a few times. V and J are TRBV6-1 and TRBJ1-4; no definite D call. This CDR3 is built from 13 residues. V was pared by 2 bases and J by 10 bases, with 11 bases between. Germline CDR1 MNHNS, CDR2 SASEGT. In DNA form, the CDR3 reads TGTGCCAGCAGTGAAATCCTTTGGGCAAAACTGTTTTTT. This translates into CASSEILWAKLFF.

The V gene is TRBV5-6, the J gene TRBJ1-6; TRBD1 is a possible D gene (5 bases). CDR1 and CDR2 (germline): SGHDT, YYEEEE. V was pared by 0 bases and J by 0 bases, with 10 bases between. CDR3 length: 17 residues. CDR3 nucleotide sequence: TGTGCCAGCAGCTTGGGGACAAGAAACTCCTATAATTCACCCCTCCACTTT. Its protein is CASSLGTRNSYNSPLHF.

This clonotype was observed many times. The V call is TRBV6-5, the J call TRBJ2-7; D gene uncertain. The CDR3 totals 11 residues. From germline, CDR1 is MNHEY and CDR2 SVGAGI. Deletions cut 5 bases from V and 3 bases from J, with 5 bases between. CDR3 sequence reads: CASSPLYEQYF. CDR3 sequence (DNA): TGTGCCAGCAGTCCCCTCTACGAGCAGTACTTC.

This clonotype is termed medium-sized. The chain is built from TRBV19 and TRBJ1-6; 8 nucleotides line up with TRBD1. Germline loops: CDR1 LNHDA, CDR2 SQIVND (reference sequence). J gave up 7 bases and V 10 bases, and 6 bases lay outside the gene matches. This CDR3 region has 13 residues. CDR3 loop: CATQGTGNSPLHF. The CDR3 nucleotides read TGTGCCACCCAGGGGACAGGCAATTCACCCCTCCACTTT.

This clonotype is labeled as medium-sized. The rearrangement links TRBV27 to TRBJ2-5; D is perhaps TRBD1 (5 bases). Germline V gives CDR1 MNHEY, CDR2 SMNVEV (reference sequence). CDR3 size: 12 residues. V lost 5 bases, J lost 1 base, and 5 bases lay in between. Written as DNA, the CDR3 is TGTGCCAGCAGTAGGGGCCAAGAGACCCAGTACTTC. Translation: CASSRGQETQYF.

This clonotype has at least ten counts. The chain carries TRBV5-5 and TRBJ2-7; perhaps TRBD1 as D (5 bases). The germline CDR1 and CDR2 sequences are SGHKS and YYEKEE (reference sequence). V lost 3 bases, J lost 5 bases, and 9 bases lay in between. The CDR3 consists of 12 residues. The CDR3 sequence is CASSYDSDEQYF. As DNA, the CDR3 is TGTGCCAGCAGCTATGACAGTGACGAGCAGTACTTC.

As for this clonotype: Mismatch with germline at one junction end may stem from a read error. The chain links TRBV6-1 to TRBJ2-4; perhaps TRBD1 as D (6 bases). Germline V gives CDR1 MNHNS, CDR2 SASEGT. CDR3 size: 12 residues. The CDR3 loop reads CASRDTEGIQYF. The CDR3 DNA sequence: TGCGCCAGCCGGGACACAGAGGGCATTCAGTACTTC.

This clonotype was picked up a small number of times. This chain links TRBV7-7 with TRBJ2-1; weak D call: TRBD2 (7 bases). V was shortened by 4 bases and J by 9 bases, with 19 bases between the two germline ends. There are 15 residues in the CDR3. In germline, CDR1 is SSHAT, CDR2 FNYEAQ (reference sequence). The CDR3 nucleotides are TGTGCCAGCAGCTCTTGGGGGGGCTCGGGTGGTGAGCAGTTCTTC. It codes for CASSSWGGSGGEQFF.

The J gene is TRBJ1-5, the V gene TRBV7-2; 8 nucleotides match TRBD1. This CDR3 is 15 amino acids long. The V and J ends lost 3 bases and 0 bases, in that order; junction bases with no gene match: 1. Looked up from germline, CDR1 is SGHTA and CDR2 is FQGNSA. The chain's CDR3 is CASSFDRGSNQPQHF. CDR3 coding DNA: TGTGCCAGCAGCTTTGACAGGGGTAGCAATCAGCCCCAGCATTTT.

The chain joins TRBV20-1 to TRBJ2-7; 13 positions agree with TRBD2. The length of the CDR3 is 19 residues. V dropped 2 bases and J dropped 3; count of bases not matched to a gene: 16. Germline V gene sequence: CDR1 DFQATT, CDR2 SNEGSKA (reference sequence). CDR3 coding DNA: TGCAGTGCTAGAAGGGAGGGACAGCCGGGACTAGCGGGATACTACGAGCAGTACTTC. It yields the protein CSARREGQPGLAGYYEQYF.

By sample fraction, this clonotype is medium-sized. The chain's CDR3 is CATSRQGPNQETQYF. In DNA, the CDR3 is TGTGCCACCAGCAGGCAGGGGCCCAACCAAGAGACCCAGTACTTC. The genes are TRBV15 and TRBJ2-5; D is possibly TRBD1 (6 bases). CDR1 is LNHNV and CDR2 is YYDKDF in the germline V gene (reference sequence). The CDR3 is 15 amino acids. With 3 bases removed from V and 0 bases from J, the gap between germline ends came to 11 bases.

The rearrangement links TRBV5-5 to TRBJ2-7; TRBD1 matches 7 bases. The CDR3 is 16 residues long. Germline V lookup: CDR1 SGHKS, CDR2 YYEKEE (reference sequence). The ends lost 4 bases at V and 2 bases at J; junction bases unmatched: 12. Here the CDR3 reads CASSHASGQKPYEQYF. The CDR3 DNA is TGTGCCAGCAGCCACGCTTCGGGACAGAAGCCCTACGAGCAGTACTTC.

This rearrangement joins TRBV30 to TRBJ2-5; the D gene is possibly TRBD2 (6 bases). The germline V gene has CDR1 GTSNPN and CDR2 SVGIG (reference sequence). V shed 3 bases and J shed 5 bases, with 10 bases lying between them. This CDR3 has 12 residues. This CDR3 is CAWSLRGETQYF. The CDR3, as DNA: TGTGCCTGGAGCCTCCGGGGGGAGACCCAGTACTTC.

The chain combines TRBV6-5 with TRBJ1-1; maybe TRBD1 (5 bases). Between the trimmed V and J ends, which lost 7 bases and 1 base, there was a span of 13 bases. This CDR3 contains 14 residues. Germline V gene sequence: CDR1 MNHEY, CDR2 SVGAGI. The CDR3 region has the DNA TGTGCCAGCACGACAGACCTATGGAACACTGAAGCTTTCTTT. This translates into CASTTDLWNTEAFF.

This clonotype qualifies as medium-sized. The rearrangement links TRBV29-1 to TRBJ2-7, with TRBD1 matching 7 bases. CDR1 and CDR2 from the germline V gene are SQVTM and ANQGSEA. With 6 bases clipped from V and 5 bases from J, the junction kept 13 bases outside the gene matches. The CDR3 loop spans 14 amino acids. CDR3 sequence reads: CSVGDSWGVDEQYF. The CDR3 nucleotides are TGCAGCGTGGGGGACAGCTGGGGCGTGGACGAGCAGTACTTC.

This clonotype is labeled as medium-sized. The J gene is TRBJ2-1, the V gene TRBV19; the D gene is possibly TRBD2 (5 bases). The CDR3 is 13 residues long. Germline-derived CDR1 and CDR2 are LNHDA and SQIVND (reference sequence). Trimming took off 2 bases at V and 10 bases at J, with 12 bases between the two ends. The CDR3: CASSITTRKEQFF. Here the CDR3 DNA reads TGTGCCAGTAGTATAACAACTAGAAAGGAGCAGTTCTTC.